The subject of this entry is one T cell receptor (beta chain). These data are taken from a study of blood T cell repertoires in COVID-19. For the study at large: In each case, the material was cDNA or gDNA derived from T cells, B-cell-depleted T cells, or PBMCs.

Across roughly 25 US areas, participants ranged in age from 18 to 89 years. Participant reports of clinical history set cohort assignment. Per the original data handling: Reference gene primer amplification in the assay estimated nucleated cell counts. Sequencing was performed with immunoSEQ multiplex PCR; in TCRdb, only in-frame clones are kept and a portion is missing. V and J calls and clone size are given by that table; D and trimming were obtained from the DNA. The repertoire holds 350,000 to 400,000 clones, approximately 93% seen once, with about 0.83% in the top ten. The sequence was collected from a woman in her 40s who had been exposed to COVID-19. Sequencing was performed on PBMCs or T cells enriched from blood (not recorded which).

The CDR3 DNA reads TGTGCCACCATCCCTCCCTCTAAAGTGGGGGGGGCCCACGGCGTCACCGGGGAGCTGTTTTTT. This gives the protein CATIPPSKVGGAHGVTGELFF. The V call is TRBV24-1, the J call TRBJ2-2; D might be TRBD2 (7 bases). V was clipped by 8 bases and J by 4 bases, with 34 bases between them. The germline gives CDR1 KGHDR, CDR2 SFDVKD. The CDR3 runs 21 residues.